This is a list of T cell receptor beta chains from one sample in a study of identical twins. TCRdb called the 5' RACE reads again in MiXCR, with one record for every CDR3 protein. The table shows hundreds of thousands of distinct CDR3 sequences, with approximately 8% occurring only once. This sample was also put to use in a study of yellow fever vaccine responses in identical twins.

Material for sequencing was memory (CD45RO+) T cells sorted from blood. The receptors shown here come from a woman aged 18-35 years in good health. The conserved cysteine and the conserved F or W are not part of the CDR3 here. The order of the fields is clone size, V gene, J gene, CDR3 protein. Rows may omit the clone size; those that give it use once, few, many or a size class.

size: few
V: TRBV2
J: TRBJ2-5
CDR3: ASSEEAVAGRETQY

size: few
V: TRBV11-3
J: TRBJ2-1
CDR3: ASSLISGGQGAVNEQF

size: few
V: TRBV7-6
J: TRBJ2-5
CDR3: ASSLSLVETQY

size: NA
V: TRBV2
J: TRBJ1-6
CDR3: ASKQASSPLH

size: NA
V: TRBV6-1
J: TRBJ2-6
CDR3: ASSPAISGANVLT

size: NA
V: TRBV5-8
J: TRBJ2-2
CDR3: ASSLGLAVVTGELF

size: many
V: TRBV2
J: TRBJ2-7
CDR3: ASRKGLAYEQY

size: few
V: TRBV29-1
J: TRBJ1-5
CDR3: SVEWGKGQPQH

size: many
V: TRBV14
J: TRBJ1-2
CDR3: ASSQGPLDRVAYYGYT

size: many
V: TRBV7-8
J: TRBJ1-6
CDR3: ATMTGRSNSPLH

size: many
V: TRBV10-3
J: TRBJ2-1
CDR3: AISPGTFNEQF

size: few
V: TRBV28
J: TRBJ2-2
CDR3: ASSLALGWSHGELF

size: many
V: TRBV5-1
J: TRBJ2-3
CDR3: ASGTLASTDTQY

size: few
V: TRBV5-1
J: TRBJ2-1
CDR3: ASSLGGLLLDEQF

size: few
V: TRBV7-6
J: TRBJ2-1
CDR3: ASSLTGLAGAGEQF

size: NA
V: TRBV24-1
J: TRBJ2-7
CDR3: ATSDLGEQY

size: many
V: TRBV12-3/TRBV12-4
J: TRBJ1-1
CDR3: ASSLKVGLSRSEAF

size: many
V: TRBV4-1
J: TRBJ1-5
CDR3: ASSQSGQGARQPQH

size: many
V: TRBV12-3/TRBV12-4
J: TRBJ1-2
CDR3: ASIGTGGGYT

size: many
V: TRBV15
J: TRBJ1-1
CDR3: ATSREGKMNTEAF

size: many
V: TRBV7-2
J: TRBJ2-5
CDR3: ASSLIFSETQY

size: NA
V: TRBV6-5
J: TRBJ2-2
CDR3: ASSYSNQERGELF

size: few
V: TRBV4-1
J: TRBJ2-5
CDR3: ASSQDPGRETQY

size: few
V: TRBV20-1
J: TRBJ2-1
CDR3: SARDRYSSSYNEQF

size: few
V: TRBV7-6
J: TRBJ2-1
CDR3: ASSLGTGGDEQF

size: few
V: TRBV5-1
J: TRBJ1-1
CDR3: ASSLGPSRDTEAF

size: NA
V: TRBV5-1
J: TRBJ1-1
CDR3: ASSVNPSLNTEAF

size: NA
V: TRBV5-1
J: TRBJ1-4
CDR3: ASSLGTYLNEKLF

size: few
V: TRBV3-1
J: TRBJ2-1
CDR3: ASQKRGGTVNNEQF

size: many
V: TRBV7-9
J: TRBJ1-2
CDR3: ASSFDRGYYGYT

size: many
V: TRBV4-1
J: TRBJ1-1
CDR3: ASSQVWEGNTEAF

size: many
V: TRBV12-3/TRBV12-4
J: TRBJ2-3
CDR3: ASSFLAGVDTQY

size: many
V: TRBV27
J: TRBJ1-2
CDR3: ASSRPGQRTPNYGYT

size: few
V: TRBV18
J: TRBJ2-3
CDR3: ASSQTTGGGVDTQY

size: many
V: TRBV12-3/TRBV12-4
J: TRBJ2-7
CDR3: ASRRDSFSYEQY

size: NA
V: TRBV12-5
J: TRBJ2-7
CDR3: ASGFSGSYEQY

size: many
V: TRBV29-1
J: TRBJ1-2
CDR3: SAGSQTLYGYT

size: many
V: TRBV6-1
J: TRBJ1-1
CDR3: ASSETRNTEAF

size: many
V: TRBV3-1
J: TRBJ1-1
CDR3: ASSQGGPEAF

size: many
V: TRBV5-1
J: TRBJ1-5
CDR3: ASSLEGGPYQPQH

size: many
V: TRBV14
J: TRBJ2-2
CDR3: ASSQVYAGELF

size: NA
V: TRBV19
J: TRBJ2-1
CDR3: ASSPGFEGGNEQF

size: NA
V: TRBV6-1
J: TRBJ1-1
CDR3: ASSQPGAGGPNTEAF

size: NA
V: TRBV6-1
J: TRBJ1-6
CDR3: ASSEGISPLH

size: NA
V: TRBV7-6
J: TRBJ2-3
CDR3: ASSPGVLAGFTDTQY

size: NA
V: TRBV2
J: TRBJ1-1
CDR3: ASSDGLMNTEAF

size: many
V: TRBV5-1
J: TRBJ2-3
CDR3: ASSLGWGSGDTQY

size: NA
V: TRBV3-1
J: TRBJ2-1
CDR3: ASSQRSLLSSYNEQF

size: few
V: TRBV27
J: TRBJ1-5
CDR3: ASSPQGAVAQH

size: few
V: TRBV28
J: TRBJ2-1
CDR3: ASSLRGQVYNEQF

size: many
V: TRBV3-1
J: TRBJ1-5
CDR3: ASSQDGPTGPQH

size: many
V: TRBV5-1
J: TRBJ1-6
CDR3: ASSPFFGDAYNSPLH

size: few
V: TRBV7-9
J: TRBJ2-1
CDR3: ASSYLGQGAIDEQF

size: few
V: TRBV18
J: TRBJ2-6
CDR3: ASSPEPRPHSGANVLT